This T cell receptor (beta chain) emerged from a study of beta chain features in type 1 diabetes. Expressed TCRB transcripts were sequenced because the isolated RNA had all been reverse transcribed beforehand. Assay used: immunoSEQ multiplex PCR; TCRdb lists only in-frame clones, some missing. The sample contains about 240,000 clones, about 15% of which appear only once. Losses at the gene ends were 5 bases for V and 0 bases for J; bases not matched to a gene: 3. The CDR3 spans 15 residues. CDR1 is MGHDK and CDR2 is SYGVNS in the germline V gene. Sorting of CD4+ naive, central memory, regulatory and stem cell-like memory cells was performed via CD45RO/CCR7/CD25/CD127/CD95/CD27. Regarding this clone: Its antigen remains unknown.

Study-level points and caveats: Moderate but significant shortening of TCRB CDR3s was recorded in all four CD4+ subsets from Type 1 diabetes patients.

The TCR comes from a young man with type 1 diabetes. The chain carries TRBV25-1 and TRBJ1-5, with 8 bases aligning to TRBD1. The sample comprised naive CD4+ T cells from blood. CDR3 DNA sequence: TGTGCCAGCAGTACGGACAGGGATAGCAATCAGCCCCAGCATTTT. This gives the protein CASSTDRDSNQPQHF.